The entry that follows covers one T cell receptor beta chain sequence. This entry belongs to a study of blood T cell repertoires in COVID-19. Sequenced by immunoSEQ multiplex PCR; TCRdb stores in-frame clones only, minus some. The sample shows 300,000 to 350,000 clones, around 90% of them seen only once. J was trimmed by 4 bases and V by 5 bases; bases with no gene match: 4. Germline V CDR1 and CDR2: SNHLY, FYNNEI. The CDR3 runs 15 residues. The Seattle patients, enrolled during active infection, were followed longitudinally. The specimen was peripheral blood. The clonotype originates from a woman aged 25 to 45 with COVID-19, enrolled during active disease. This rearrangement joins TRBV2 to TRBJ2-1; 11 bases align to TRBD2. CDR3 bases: TGTGCCAGCAGTCCCGGGACTAGCGGTTACAATGAGCAGTTCTTC. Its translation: CASSPGTSGYNEQFF.